These T cell receptor beta chains were read from a single sample in a study of T cells in Graves' hyperthyroidism and ophthalmopathy. MiXCR, run by TCRdb on the multiplex PCR reads, gives a single entry per CDR3 protein. The data contain about 520,000 distinct CDR3 sequences, around 24% of them singletons. The specimen was blood. Source of these receptors: a young woman with Graves' ophthalmopathy. CDR3s include the opening cysteine and the closing phenylalanine or tryptophan.

cdr3_length v_call cdr3_aa
17 TRBV6-5 CASSYSMDGGRPYEQYF
14 TRBV30 CAWSFRGVEETQYF
13 TRBV7-9 CASSLDNYYEQYF
19 TRBV14 CASSQDLWTGNKMNTEAFF
11 TRBV6-5 CATRVGYEQYF
15 TRBV10-3 CAISESRGGDQPQHF
14 TRBV27 CASSWEGRTYEQYF
12 TRBV12-3/TRBV12-4 CASRRQSTEAFF
13 TRBV6-5 CASSSHVEETQYF
14 TRBV6-1 CASGNRGRDTEAFF
17 TRBV19 CASSAIPGTAFTYEQYF
15 TRBV4-1 CASSQPGTRNQPQHF
14 TRBV2 CASSGTGGRKTQYF
18 TRBV4-1 CASSPLVSGGVSPETQYF
16 TRBV7-8 CASSSLQSDRDPEAFF
12 TRBV29-1 CSVFRQDTEAFF
14 TRBV28 CASSLFPERETQYF
14 TRBV29-1 CSVEIGRGGKTQYF
16 TRBV6-2/TRBV6-3 CASSDSRQGLNTEAFF
12 TRBV30 CAWGQGNYGYTF
13 TRBV20-1 CSASPGASYGYTF
11 TRBV29-1 CSVEQSYEQYF
14 TRBV27 CASSFVGVQETQYF